A single sample gave rise to the 4 T cell receptor beta chains below, sequenced in a study of Ad26.COV2.S vaccination and SARS-CoV-2 variants. Treatment described: some 19 received Ad26.COV2.S at low or high dose, single or two shots; 5 received placebo; per-sample allocation not given. Sampling occurred on day 63 after the first vaccine or placebo injection. Generated by immunoSEQ multiplex PCR, the TCRdb table keeps only in-frame clones and is missing some. The sample lists 350,000 to 500,000 clones, roughly 87% occurring once. The sequences come from peripheral blood, collected in a trial of Ad26.COV2.S vaccine versus placebo. Receptors originate from a person aged 18-60 years who received the Ad26.COV2.S COVID-19 vaccine or a placebo.

This chain uses TRBV7-8 with TRBJ2-3; D is unclear. This CDR3 has 13 residues. The V gene's germline CDR1 is SGHVS and CDR2 FQNEAQ. V was clipped by 4 bases and J by 2 bases, with 7 bases between them. CDR3 amino acids: CASSSSPTDTQYF. CDR3 nucleotide sequence: TGTGCCAGCAGCTCCTCACCCACAGATACGCAGTATTTT.

This clone has at least ten counts. CDR3 coding DNA: TGTGCCAGCAGCTTAGATAATGGTGATACGCAGTATTTT. It translates to CASSLDNGDTQYF. This chain links TRBV11-3 with TRBJ2-3; D is undetermined. The ends were cut back, 0 bases at V and 6 bases at J, with 7 bases in the middle. The CDR3 runs 13 residues. CDR1 and CDR2 (germline): SGHNT, YENEEA.

The rearrangement uses TRBV19 and TRBJ2-7, with TRBD1 matching 8 bases. This CDR3 has 14 amino acids. CDR1 is LNHDA, CDR2 SQIVND, per germline (reference sequence). V shed 4 bases and J 3 bases; nucleotides not matched to a gene: 5. The CDR3 DNA is TGTGCCAGTAGTACCCGGGACAGGAACTACGAGCAGTACTTC. Its protein is CASSTRDRNYEQYF. The full variable domain, completed using reference TRBV19 and TRBJ2-7, is DGGITQSPKYLFRKEGQNVTLSCEQNLNHDAMYWYRQDPGQGLRLIYYSQIVNDFQKGDIAEGYSVSREKKESFPLTVTSAQKNPTAFYLCASSTRDRNYEQYFGPGTRLTVT.

The chain is built from TRBV15 and TRBJ1-5, with D maybe TRBD1 (5 bases). With 3 bases removed from V and 2 bases from J, the gap between germline ends came to 14 bases. Germline assignment: CDR1 LNHNV and CDR2 YYDKDF (reference sequence). The CDR3 runs to 16 residues. The DNA of the CDR3 is TGTGCCACCAGCAGGCAATTCCGGGACGGCAATCAGCCCCAGCATTTT. This translates into CATSRQFRDGNQPQHF.